In its sample, the clone carrying this T cell receptor beta chain was seen a few times. Original handling: From reference gene primer amplification, estimates of nucleated cell counts were derived. Profiling relied on immunoSEQ multiplex PCR, and the TCRdb table lists in-frame clones only, not all of them. That table furnishes V, J and clone size, whereas the DNA furnished D and trimming. The sample has about 64,000 clones; 65% to 85% are singletons. V was trimmed by 7 bases and J by 3 bases, leaving 15 bases between them. CDR1 and CDR2 (germline): LNHDA, SQIVND (reference sequence). The CDR3 covers 15 residues. This specimen belongs to a study of blood T cell repertoires in COVID-19. Study in general: PBMCs, B-cell-depleted T cells, or T cells provided the cDNA or gDNA that made up the material.

The study recruited people aged roughly 18 to 100 years across some 23 US areas. Self-reported history from a screening survey and questionnaire set each donor's cohort. The genes are TRBV19 and TRBJ1-4; tentative D call: TRBD1 (6 bases). The TCR was taken from a woman in her sixties who had been exposed to COVID-19. The sample consisted of PBMCs or T cells enriched from blood (not recorded which). The CDR3 coding sequence is TGTGCCAGTACTACAGGGCTGCCGGCTAATGAAAAACTGTTTTTT. Encoded protein: CASTTGLPANEKLFF.